A selection of T cell receptor beta chains follows, all from one sample in a study of patients and donors after allogeneic stem cell transplantation. TCRdb fed the RT-PCR reads into MiXCR, producing one record per CDR3 protein. Of about 110,000 distinct CDR3 sequences in the sample, around 35% were seen once. The sequencing sample was made of blood, either unsorted or a sorted T cell fraction (not recorded which). The receptor source for this set is a human donor who was either an allogeneic HSCT recipient or a stem cell or donor lymphocyte infusion donor (not recorded which). It is not recorded whose cells these are; they may come from a transplant donor. The CDR3 runs from the conserved cysteine through the conserved F or W. D genes are given only for firm matches. Size tells how often a clone was seen (once, few, many) or the class of an expanded clone, and some rows leave it out.

DNA: TGTGCCAGCAGACGGACAGGGGTTGAAAAACTGTTTTTT
CDR3: CASRRTGVEKLFF
D: TRBD1
V: TRBV28
size: NA
J: TRBJ1-4

DNA: TGTGCCAGCAGCCCGAGACGAAATTCACCCCTCCACTTT
CDR3: CASSPRRNSPLHF
D: NA
V: TRBV11-2
size: few
J: TRBJ1-6

DNA: TGCGCCAGCAGCAAAAGGGGCCCTCGAAGCACAGATACGCAGTATTTT
CDR3: CASSKRGPRSTDTQYF
D: NA
V: TRBV4-3
size: few
J: TRBJ2-3

DNA: TGCAGCGTCGCTGACAGGTCCAGTATCTATGGCTACACCTTC
CDR3: CSVADRSSIYGYTF
D: NA
V: TRBV29-1
size: few
J: TRBJ1-2

DNA: TGTGCCAGCAGCCCTCCTTCCTACGAGCAGTACTTC
CDR3: CASSPPSYEQYF
D: NA
V: TRBV4-2
size: NA
J: TRBJ2-7

DNA: TGCAGCGTTGGAGCCGGGACCAACGTCCTGACTTTC
CDR3: CSVGAGTNVLTF
D: NA
V: TRBV29-1
size: few
J: TRBJ2-6

DNA: TGCAGTGCTAGAGGTGGGGCGTATAGCAATCAGCCCCAGCATTTT
CDR3: CSARGGAYSNQPQHF
D: NA
V: TRBV20-1
size: NA
J: TRBJ1-5

DNA: TGTGCCAGCAGTTACGTAGCGGGAGCGTACAATGAGCAGTTCTTC
CDR3: CASSYVAGAYNEQFF
D: TRBD2
V: TRBV6-2/TRBV6-3
size: once
J: TRBJ2-1

DNA: TGTGCCAGCAACCATTATAATAGCAATCAGCCCCAGCATTTT
CDR3: CASNHYNSNQPQHF
D: NA
V: TRBV7-9
size: few
J: TRBJ1-5

DNA: TGTGCCAGAGACAGGAGGGACACTGAAGCTTTCTTT
CDR3: CARDRRDTEAFF
D: NA
V: TRBV28
size: few
J: TRBJ1-1

DNA: TGTGCCAGCAGCCGACAGGGAGTGGATACGCAGTATTTT
CDR3: CASSRQGVDTQYF
D: TRBD1
V: TRBV27
size: NA
J: TRBJ2-3

DNA: TGTGCCAGCAGAACACAGGCGACTTTTCAAGAGACCCAGTACTTC
CDR3: CASRTQATFQETQYF
D: NA
V: TRBV6-2/TRBV6-3
size: few
J: TRBJ2-5

DNA: TGTGCCAGCAGTTACTCGAATACAGGGTTAAGAGGCCCTGGCAATCAGCCCCAGCATTTT
CDR3: CASSYSNTGLRGPGNQPQHF
D: NA
V: TRBV6-2/TRBV6-3
size: few
J: TRBJ1-5

DNA: TGCAGTGCTAGAGATTTACAGGGGGGGGACATTCAGTACTTC
CDR3: CSARDLQGGDIQYF
D: NA
V: TRBV20-1
size: NA
J: TRBJ2-4

DNA: TGCGCCAGCAGCTACGGGACAGGGGGGCACTACGAGCAGTACTTC
CDR3: CASSYGTGGHYEQYF
D: TRBD1
V: TRBV5-1
size: NA
J: TRBJ2-7

DNA: TGCGCCAGCAGTTTTCCGGGACTAGCCCGCACAGATACGCAGTATTTT
CDR3: CASSFPGLARTDTQYF
D: TRBD2
V: TRBV5-1
size: few
J: TRBJ2-3

DNA: TGCGCCAGCAGCTTCGGGACAACCTACAATGAGCAGTTCTTC
CDR3: CASSFGTTYNEQFF
D: NA
V: TRBV5-1
size: NA
J: TRBJ2-1

DNA: TGTGCCAGCAAATCAGCCAGCTCCTACAATGAGCAGTTCTTC
CDR3: CASKSASSYNEQFF
D: NA
V: TRBV6-5
size: NA
J: TRBJ2-1

DNA: TGCAGTGCCTACTTGTCTAGGCAAGGCTACACCTTC
CDR3: CSAYLSRQGYTF
D: NA
V: TRBV20-1
size: few
J: TRBJ1-2